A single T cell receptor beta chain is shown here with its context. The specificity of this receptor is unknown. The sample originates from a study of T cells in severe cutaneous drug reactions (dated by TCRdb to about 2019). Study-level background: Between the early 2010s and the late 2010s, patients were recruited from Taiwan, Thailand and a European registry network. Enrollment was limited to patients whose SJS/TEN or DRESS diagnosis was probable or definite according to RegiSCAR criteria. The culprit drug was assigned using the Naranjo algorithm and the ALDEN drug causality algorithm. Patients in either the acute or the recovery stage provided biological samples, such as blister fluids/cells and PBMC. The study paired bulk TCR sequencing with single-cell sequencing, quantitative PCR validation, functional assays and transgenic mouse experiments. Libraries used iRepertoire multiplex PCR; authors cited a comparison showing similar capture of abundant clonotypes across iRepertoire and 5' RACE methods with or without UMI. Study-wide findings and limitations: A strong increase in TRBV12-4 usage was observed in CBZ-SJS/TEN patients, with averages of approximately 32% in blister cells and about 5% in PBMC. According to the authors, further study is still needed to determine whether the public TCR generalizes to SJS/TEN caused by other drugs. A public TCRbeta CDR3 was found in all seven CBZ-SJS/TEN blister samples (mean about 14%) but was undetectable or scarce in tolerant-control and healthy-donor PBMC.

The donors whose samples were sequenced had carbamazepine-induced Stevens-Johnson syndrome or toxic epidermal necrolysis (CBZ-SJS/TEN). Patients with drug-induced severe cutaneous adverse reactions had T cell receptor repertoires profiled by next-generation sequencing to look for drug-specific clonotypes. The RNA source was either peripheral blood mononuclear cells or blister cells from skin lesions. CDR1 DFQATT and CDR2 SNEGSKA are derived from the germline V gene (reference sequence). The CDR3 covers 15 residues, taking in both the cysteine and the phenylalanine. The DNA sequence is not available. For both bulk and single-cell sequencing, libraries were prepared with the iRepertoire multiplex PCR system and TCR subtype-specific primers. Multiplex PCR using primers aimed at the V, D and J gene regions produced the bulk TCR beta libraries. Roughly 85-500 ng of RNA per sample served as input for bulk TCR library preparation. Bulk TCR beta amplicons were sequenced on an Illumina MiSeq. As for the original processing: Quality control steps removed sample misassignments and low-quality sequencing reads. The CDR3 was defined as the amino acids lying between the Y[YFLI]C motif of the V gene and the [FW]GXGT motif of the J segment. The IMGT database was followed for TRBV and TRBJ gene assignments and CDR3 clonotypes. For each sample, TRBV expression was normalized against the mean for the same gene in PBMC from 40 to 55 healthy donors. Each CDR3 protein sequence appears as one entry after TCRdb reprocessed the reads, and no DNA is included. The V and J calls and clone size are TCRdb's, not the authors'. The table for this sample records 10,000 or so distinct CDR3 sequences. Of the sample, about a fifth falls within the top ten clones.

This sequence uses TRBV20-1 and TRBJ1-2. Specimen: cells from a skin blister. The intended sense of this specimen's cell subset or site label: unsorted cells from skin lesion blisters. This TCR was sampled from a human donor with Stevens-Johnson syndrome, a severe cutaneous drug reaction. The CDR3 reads CSASAATATNYGYTF.